These T cell receptor beta chains were read from a single sample in a study of blood T cells in healthy people across ages. TCRdb fed the 5' RACE reads into MiXCR, producing one record per CDR3 protein. The sample shows roughly 1,300,000 distinct CDR3 sequences, roughly 59% of them seen only once. Sequencing was performed on blood. The receptor set was obtained from a man aged 18 to 29 in good health. Each CDR3 is given with its conserved first and last residue. The order of the fields is D gene, J gene, clone size, V gene, CDR3 DNA, CDR3 protein. A D gene is named only where the DNA matches it firmly. Clone size is not always given. Where it is, it says once, few, many or a class for expanded clones.

- TRBJ1-1 few TRBV29-1 TGCAGCGTTGAGAGCAGCAGTAACACTGAAGCTTTCTTT CSVESSSNTEAFF
- TRBJ1-5 - TRBV12-3/TRBV12-4 TGTGCCAGCAGTACGCAGGTTAGCAATCAGCCCCAGCATTTT CASSTQVSNQPQHF
- TRBJ2-2 - TRBV12-3/TRBV12-4 TGTGCCAGCAGTCCCGGGAGCTGGGAGCTGTTTTTT CASSPGSWELFF
- TRBJ2-7 - TRBV5-6 TGTGCCAGCAACCTGGACCGTTACGAGCAGTACTTC CASNLDRYEQYF
TRBD1 TRBJ1-4 - TRBV20-1 TGCAGTGCTAGAGACCGGGACAGGGATGGGGTAGGGGGTGAAAAACTGTTTTTT CSARDRDRDGVGGEKLFF
TRBD1 TRBJ2-7 few TRBV27 TGTGCCAGCAGTGGGTATGGTGGGGGACAGGGCTTATACGAGCAGTACTTC CASSGYGGGQGLYEQYF
- TRBJ2-5 few TRBV10-3 TGTGCCATCAATAATGGGGGAAGGGAAGAGACCCAGTACTTC CAINNGGREETQYF
TRBD1 TRBJ2-7 few TRBV9 TGTGCCAGCAGCGTAGATGGGACAGGGTCCTACGAGCAGTACTTC CASSVDGTGSYEQYF
TRBD1 TRBJ1-5 few TRBV25-1 TGTGCCAGCAGCCCCGGACAGGTTAATCAGCCCCAGCATTTT CASSPGQVNQPQHF
- TRBJ2-7 - TRBV12-3/TRBV12-4 TGTGCCAGCAGTTTTCGCGGGCCATCGAAGGTCCACGAGCAGTACTTC CASSFRGPSKVHEQYF
TRBD1 TRBJ2-1 - TRBV5-1 TGCGCCAGCAGCTCCGGACAGGGCGGGTTCAATGAGCAGTTCTTC CASSSGQGGFNEQFF
- TRBJ2-5 once TRBV29-1 TGCAGCGTAGACAGTGAAAGGACAGACAATGAGCAGTACTTC CSVDSERTDNEQYF
- TRBJ2-3 few TRBV7-4 TGTGCCAGCAACCTACCGGGTCATCAATCCCGACATCAACTCGGAACAGATACGCAGTATTTT CASNLPGHQSRHQLGTDTQYF
- TRBJ2-7 - TRBV4-1 TGCGCCAGCAGCCAAGATCCCCAAACCGGGACTCTTCCCTACGAGCAGTACTTC CASSQDPQTGTLPYEQYF
- TRBJ1-2 - TRBV6-2/TRBV6-3 TGTGCCAGCAGGTACACCGGGACATCCGGAGGCTACACCTTC CASRYTGTSGGYTF
TRBD2 TRBJ2-7 - TRBV4-2 TGTGCCAGCAGCCGAGGACTAGCGGGAGACGGGGAGCAGTACTTC CASSRGLAGDGEQYF
- TRBJ2-3 - TRBV6-5 TGTGCCAGCAGAAAGCGAGATACGCAGTATTTT CASRKRDTQYF
- TRBJ2-3 - TRBV3-1 TGTGCCACCGCTACGACGGCCCGCACAGATACGCAGTATTTT CATATTARTDTQYF
- TRBJ1-1 few TRBV7-8 TGTGCCAGCAGCTTAGCCAGGGCGGGGACTGAAGCTTTCTTT CASSLARAGTEAFF
- TRBJ2-7 few TRBV20-1 TGCAGTGCTAGAGATCCTAAACAGGGTCTCGACGAGCAGTACTTC CSARDPKQGLDEQYF
TRBD2 TRBJ2-1 few TRBV10-3 TGTGCCATCAGTGAATTCGCGACGGGGGGCTACAATGAGCAGTTCTTC CAISEFATGGYNEQFF
- TRBJ2-3 few TRBV6-5 TGTGCCAGCAGTTACTCGTTCAGCGTCACTAGCACAGATACGCAGTATTTT CASSYSFSVTSTDTQYF
- TRBJ2-3 - TRBV29-1 TGCAGCGCTGACCTCCGGGGGGATACGCAGTATTTT CSADLRGDTQYF
TRBD1 TRBJ2-1 few TRBV18 TGTGCCAGCTCACCGGGGACAGAAAACAATGAGCAGTTCTTC CASSPGTENNEQFF
- TRBJ2-3 - TRBV12-3/TRBV12-4 TGTGCCAGCGGAGGACAGCCTAACACAGATACGCAGTATTTT CASGGQPNTDTQYF
TRBD1 TRBJ2-4 - TRBV20-1 TGCAGTGCCCTACCCCTGGACAGGGGATCAACGGAGCAGTACTTC CSALPLDRGSTEQYF
- TRBJ2-3 - TRBV10-3 TGTGCCATCAGTGGGAAGAATCAACCTACTGTCGCAGATACGCAGTATTTT CAISGKNQPTVADTQYF
- TRBJ2-7 - TRBV13 TGTGCCAGCATCTCCGGACAGACCTACGAGCAGTACTTC CASISGQTYEQYF
TRBD1 TRBJ1-2 - TRBV7-2 TGTGCCAGCAGCTTAGCCGGGACAGGGGGCTACACCTTC CASSLAGTGGYTF
- TRBJ2-1 few TRBV14 TGTGCCAGCAGCCAAGCCCTCGATCTTTCCTACAATGAGCAGTTCTTC CASSQALDLSYNEQFF
- TRBJ2-7 - TRBV2 TGTGCCAGCAGTTCCGGGACTTCCTGGGCCTACGAGCAGTACTTC CASSSGTSWAYEQYF
- TRBJ1-4 - TRBV3-1 TGTGCCAGCAGCGTACACGAAGGGGAAAAACTGTTTTTT CASSVHEGEKLFF
- TRBJ2-3 few TRBV9 TGTGCCAGCACTCGGCCTAGCACAGATACGCAGTATTTT CASTRPSTDTQYF
- TRBJ2-1 few TRBV7-9 TGTGCCAGCAGCTTATTTGAGGGAAGGAATGAGCAGTTCTTC CASSLFEGRNEQFF
- TRBJ2-1 few TRBV28 TGTGCCAGCAGCCCGGGAATGAATGAGCAGTTCTTC CASSPGMNEQFF
- TRBJ2-7 - TRBV11-2 TGTGCCAGCAGCTCCAGGTCGTTAGGGTACGAGCAGTACTTC CASSSRSLGYEQYF
TRBD2 TRBJ2-1 - TRBV6-5 TGTGCCAGCAGTCGGGGGGGCAGTTCAAATGAGCAGTTCTTC CASSRGGSSNEQFF
- TRBJ1-2 - TRBV20-1 TGCAGTGCTAGAGAAGGGGGGCAGGGTCAGAATGGCTACACCTTC CSAREGGQGQNGYTF
- TRBJ1-1 - TRBV5-1 TGCGCCAGCAGTAGGGGTGGGAGCAACACTGAAGCTTTCTTT CASSRGGSNTEAFF
TRBD2 TRBJ2-5 - TRBV7-9 TGTGCCAGCAGCTTAAATGGGAGGGCTGAGACCCAGTACTTC CASSLNGRAETQYF
TRBD2 TRBJ2-2 few TRBV4-1 TGCGCCAGCAGCCAAGTACTAGCGGGAGGTTCGGGCGGGGAGCTGTTTTTT CASSQVLAGGSGGELFF
- TRBJ1-2 - TRBV15 TGTGCCACCAGAGGAAAAGCTAACTATGGCTACACCTTC CATRGKANYGYTF
- TRBJ2-7 - TRBV7-2 TGTGCCAGCAGCCAACAGGGTATCGACGAGCAGTACTTC CASSQQGIDEQYF
TRBD1 TRBJ2-7 - TRBV27 TGTGCCAGCAGTTTATGGGGGACAGGTCCCTCCTACGAGCAGTACTTC CASSLWGTGPSYEQYF
- TRBJ1-1 - TRBV6-1 TGTGCCAGCAGTGAATCCCCCGGGAAGAGCACTGAAGCTTTCTTT CASSESPGKSTEAFF